This T cell receptor (beta chain) originates from a study of T cell responses to AZD1222 COVID-19 vaccine. Of note for this clone: Its antigen is not identified.

Germline lookup yields CDR1 LNHNV and CDR2 YYDKDF (reference sequence). This CDR3 comprises 12 residues. V was clipped by 0 bases and J by 9 bases, with 6 bases between them. Sequenced by immunoSEQ multiplex PCR; TCRdb stores in-frame clones only, minus some. Among around 120,000 clones listed, 80% to 90% were seen once. Study-wide results and limits: The donors showed a predominance of white British ancestry and of females, with possible underestimation of clonal diversity. Every sample of the repertoires postdated the peak T cell response.

The clonotype comes from an adult in good health. V usage is TRBV15 and J usage is TRBJ1-3; D gene ambiguous. Sequenced here: peripheral blood, sampled on day 0 of AZD1222 vaccination. The CDR3 loop is CATSRDPATIYF. Here the CDR3 DNA reads TGTGCCACCAGCAGAGATCCCGCCACCATATATTTT.